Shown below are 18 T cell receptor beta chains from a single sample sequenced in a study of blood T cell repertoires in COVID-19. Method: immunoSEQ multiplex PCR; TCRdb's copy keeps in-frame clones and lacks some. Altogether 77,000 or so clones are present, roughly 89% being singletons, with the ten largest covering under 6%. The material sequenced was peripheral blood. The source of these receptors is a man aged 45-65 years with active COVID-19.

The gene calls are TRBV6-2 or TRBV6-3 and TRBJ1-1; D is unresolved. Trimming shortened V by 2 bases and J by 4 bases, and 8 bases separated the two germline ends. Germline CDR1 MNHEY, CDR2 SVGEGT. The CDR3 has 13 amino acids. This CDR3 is CASSYLEGTEAFF. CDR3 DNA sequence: TGTGCCAGCAGTTACCTGGAGGGCACTGAAGCTTTCTTT.

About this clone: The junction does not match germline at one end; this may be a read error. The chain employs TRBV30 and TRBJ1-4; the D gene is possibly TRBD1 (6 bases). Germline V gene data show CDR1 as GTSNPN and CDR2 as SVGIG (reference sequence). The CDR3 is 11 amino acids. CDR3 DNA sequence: TGTGCCTGGAGTCGCCGGGACACCAAACGGTTT. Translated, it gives CAWSRRDTKRF. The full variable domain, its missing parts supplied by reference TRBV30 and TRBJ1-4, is SQTIHQWPATLVQPVGSPLSLECTVEGTSNPNLYWYRQAAGRGLQLLFYSVGIGQISSEVPQNLSASRPQDRQFILSSKKLLLSDSGFYLCAWSRRDTKRFGSGTQLSVL.

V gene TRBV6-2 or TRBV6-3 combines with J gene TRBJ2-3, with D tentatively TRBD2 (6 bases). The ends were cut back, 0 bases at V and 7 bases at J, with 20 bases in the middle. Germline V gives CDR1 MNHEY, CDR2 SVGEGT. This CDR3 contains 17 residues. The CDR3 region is CASSYSGRGGAHHTQYF. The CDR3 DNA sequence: TGTGCCAGCAGTTACTCGGGGAGAGGCGGGGCACATCATACGCAGTATTTT.

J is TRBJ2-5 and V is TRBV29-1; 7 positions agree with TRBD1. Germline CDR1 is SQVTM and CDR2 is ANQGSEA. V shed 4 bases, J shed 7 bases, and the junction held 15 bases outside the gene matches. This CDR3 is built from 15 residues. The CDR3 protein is CSVAKLVGGAGTQYF. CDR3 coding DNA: TGCAGCGTTGCCAAACTGGTAGGGGGCGCGGGGACCCAGTACTTC.

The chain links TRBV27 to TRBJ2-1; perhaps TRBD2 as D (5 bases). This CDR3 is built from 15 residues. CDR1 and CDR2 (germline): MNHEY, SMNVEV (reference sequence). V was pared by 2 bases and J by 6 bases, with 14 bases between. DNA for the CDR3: TGTGCCAGCAGTTTAGAGGGCCTTAGGTCCAATGAGCAGTTCTTC. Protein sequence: CASSLEGLRSNEQFF.

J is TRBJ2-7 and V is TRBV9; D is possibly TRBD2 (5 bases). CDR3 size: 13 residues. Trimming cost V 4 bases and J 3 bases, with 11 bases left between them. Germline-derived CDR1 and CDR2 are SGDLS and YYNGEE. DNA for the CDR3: TGTGCCAGCAGCCCCCGGGGTGGCTACGAGCAGTACTTC. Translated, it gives CASSPRGGYEQYF. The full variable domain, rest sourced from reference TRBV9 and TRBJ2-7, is DSGVTQTPKHLITATGQRVTLRCSPRSGDLSVYWYQQSLDQGLQFLIQYYNGEERAKGNILERFSAQQFPDLHSELNLSSLELGDSALYFCASSPRGGYEQYFGPGTRLTVT.

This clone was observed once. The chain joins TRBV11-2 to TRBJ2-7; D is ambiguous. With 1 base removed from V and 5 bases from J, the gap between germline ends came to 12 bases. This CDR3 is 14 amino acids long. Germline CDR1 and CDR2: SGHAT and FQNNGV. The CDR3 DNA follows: TGTGCCAGCAGCTTAGGTAGCCCTCAAGACGAGCAGTACTTC. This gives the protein CASSLGSPQDEQYF.

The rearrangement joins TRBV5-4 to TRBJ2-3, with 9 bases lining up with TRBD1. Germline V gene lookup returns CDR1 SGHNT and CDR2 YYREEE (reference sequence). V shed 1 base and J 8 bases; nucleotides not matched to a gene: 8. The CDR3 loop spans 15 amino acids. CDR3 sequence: CASSLRDRALGTQYF. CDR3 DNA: TGTGCCAGCAGCTTGAGGGACAGGGCCTTGGGTACGCAGTATTTT. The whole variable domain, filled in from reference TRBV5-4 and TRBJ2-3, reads ETGVTQSPTHLIKTRGQQVTLRCSSQSGHNTVSWYQQALGQGPQFIFQYYREEENGRGNFPPRFSGLQFPNYSSELNVNALELDDSALYLCASSLRDRALGTQYFGPGTRLTVL.

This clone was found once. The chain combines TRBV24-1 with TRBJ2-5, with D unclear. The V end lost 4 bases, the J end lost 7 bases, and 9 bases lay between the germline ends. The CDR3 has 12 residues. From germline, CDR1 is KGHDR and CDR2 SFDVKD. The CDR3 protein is CATSDPVGTQYF. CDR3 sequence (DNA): TGTGCCACCAGTGACCCAGTTGGGACCCAGTACTTC.

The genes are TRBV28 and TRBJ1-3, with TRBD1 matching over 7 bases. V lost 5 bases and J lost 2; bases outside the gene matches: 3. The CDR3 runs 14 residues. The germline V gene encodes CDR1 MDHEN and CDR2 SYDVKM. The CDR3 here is CASSGTAPGNTIYF. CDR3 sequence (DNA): TGTGCCAGCAGTGGGACAGCTCCTGGAAACACCATATATTTT. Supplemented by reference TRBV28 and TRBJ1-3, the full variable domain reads DVKVTQSSRYLVKRTGEKVFLECVQDMDHENMFWYRQDPGLGLRLIYFSYDVKMKEKGDIPEGYSVSREKKERFSLILESASTNQTSMYLCASSGTAPGNTIYFGEGSWLTVV.

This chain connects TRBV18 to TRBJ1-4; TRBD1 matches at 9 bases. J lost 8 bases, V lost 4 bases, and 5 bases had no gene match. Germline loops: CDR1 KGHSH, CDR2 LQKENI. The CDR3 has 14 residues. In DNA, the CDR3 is TGTGCCAGCTCACGGGACAGGGTAGACGAAAAACTGTTTTTT. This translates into CASSRDRVDEKLFF.

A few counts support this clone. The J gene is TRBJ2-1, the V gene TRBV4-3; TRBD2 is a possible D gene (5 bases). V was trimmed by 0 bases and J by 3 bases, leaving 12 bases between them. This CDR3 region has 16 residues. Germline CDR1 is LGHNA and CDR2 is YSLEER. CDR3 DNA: TGCGCCAGCAGCCAAGATGGGAGCGGAGGCTACAATGAGCAGTTCTTC. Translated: CASSQDGSGGYNEQFF.

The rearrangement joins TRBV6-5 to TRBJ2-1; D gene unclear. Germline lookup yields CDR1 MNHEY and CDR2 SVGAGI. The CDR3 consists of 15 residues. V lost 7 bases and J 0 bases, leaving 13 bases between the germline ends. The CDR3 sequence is CASTATWSSYNEQFF. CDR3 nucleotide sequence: TGTGCCAGCACCGCGACGTGGAGCTCCTACAATGAGCAGTTCTTC.

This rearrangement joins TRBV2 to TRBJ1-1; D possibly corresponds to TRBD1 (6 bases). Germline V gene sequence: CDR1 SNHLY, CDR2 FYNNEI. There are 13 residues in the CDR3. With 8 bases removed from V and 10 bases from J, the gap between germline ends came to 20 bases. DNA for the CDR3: TGTGCCAGCCGGACAGCGAGGGGATTTTTAGCTTTCTTT. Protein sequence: CASRTARGFLAFF.

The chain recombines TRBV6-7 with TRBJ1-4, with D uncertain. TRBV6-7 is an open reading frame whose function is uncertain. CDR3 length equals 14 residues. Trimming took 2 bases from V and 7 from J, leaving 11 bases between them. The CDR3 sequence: CASSYDPRGEKLFF. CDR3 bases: TGTGCCAGCAGTTACGACCCCCGGGGTGAAAAACTGTTTTTT.

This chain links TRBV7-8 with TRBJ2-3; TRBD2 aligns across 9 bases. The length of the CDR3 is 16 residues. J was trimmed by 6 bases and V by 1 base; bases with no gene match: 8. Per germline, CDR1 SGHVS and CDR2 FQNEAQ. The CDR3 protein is CASSLVERLAADTQYF. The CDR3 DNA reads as TGTGCCAGCAGCTTAGTCGAGCGACTAGCGGCCGATACGCAGTATTTT.

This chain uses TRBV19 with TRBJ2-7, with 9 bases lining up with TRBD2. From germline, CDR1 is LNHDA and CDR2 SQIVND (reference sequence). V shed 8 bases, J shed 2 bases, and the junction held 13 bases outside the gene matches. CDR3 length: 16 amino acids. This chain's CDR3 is CASHPGGGGATYEQYF. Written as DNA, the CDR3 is TGTGCCAGTCACCCGGGTGGCGGGGGGGCGACCTACGAGCAGTACTTC.

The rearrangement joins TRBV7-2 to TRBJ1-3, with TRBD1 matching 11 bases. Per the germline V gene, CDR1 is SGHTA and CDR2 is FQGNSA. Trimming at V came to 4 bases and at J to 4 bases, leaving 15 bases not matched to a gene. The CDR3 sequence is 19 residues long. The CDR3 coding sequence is TGTGCCAGCAGCTCATCCAGGGGGACAGGGGGTCTATCGGGAAACACCATATATTTT. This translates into CASSSSRGTGGLSGNTIYF.